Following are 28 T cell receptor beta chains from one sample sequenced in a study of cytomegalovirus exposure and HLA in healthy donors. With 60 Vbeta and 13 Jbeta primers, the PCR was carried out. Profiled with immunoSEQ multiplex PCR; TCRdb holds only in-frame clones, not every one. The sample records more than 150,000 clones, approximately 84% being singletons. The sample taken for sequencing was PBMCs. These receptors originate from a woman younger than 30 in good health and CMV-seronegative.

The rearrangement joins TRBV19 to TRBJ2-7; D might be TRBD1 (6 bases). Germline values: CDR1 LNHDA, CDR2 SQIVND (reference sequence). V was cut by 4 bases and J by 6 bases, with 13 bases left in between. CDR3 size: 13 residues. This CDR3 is CASSSRDNLEQYF. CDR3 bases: TGTGCCAGTAGTAGCAGGGACAACCTCGAGCAGTACTTC.

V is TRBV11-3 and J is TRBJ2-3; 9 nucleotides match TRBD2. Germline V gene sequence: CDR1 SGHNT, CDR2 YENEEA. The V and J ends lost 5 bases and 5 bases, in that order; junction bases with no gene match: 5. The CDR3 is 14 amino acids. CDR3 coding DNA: TGTGCCAGCAGCAGCGGGGGGTGGAGAGATACGCAGTATTTT. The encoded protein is CASSSGGWRDTQYF. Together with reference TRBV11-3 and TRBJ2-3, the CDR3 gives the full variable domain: EAGVVQSPRYKIIEKKQPVAFWCNPISGHNTLYWYLQNLGQGPELLIRYENEEAVDDSQLPKDRFSAERLKGVDSTLKIQPAELGDSAVYLCASSSGGWRDTQYFGPGTRLTVL.

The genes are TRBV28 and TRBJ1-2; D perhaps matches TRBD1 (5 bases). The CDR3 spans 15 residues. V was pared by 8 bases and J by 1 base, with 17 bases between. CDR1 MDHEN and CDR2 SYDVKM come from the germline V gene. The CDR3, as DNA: TGTGCCAGCCGAGGTCCCGCAGGGTTTAACTATGGCTACACCTTC. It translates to CASRGPAGFNYGYTF.

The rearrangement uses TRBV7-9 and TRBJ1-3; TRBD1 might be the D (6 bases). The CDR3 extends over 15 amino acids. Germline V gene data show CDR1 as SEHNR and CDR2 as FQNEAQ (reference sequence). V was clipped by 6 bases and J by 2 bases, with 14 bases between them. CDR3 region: CASRDDRSAGNTIYF. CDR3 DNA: TGTGCCAGCAGGGATGACAGGAGCGCTGGAAACACCATATATTTT.

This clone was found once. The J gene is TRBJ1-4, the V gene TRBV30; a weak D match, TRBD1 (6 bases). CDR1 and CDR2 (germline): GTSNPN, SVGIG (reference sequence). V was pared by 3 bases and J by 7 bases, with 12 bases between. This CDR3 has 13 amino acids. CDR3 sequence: CAWSSGEVEKLFF. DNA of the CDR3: TGTGCCTGGAGCTCAGGGGAAGTTGAAAAACTGTTTTTT.

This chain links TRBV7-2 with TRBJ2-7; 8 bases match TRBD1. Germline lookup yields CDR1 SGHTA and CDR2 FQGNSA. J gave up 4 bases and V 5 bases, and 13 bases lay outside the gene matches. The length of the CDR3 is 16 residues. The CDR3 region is CASSGSSRTGTYEQYF. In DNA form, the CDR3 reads TGTGCCAGCAGCGGCTCAAGCCGGACAGGGACTTACGAGCAGTACTTC. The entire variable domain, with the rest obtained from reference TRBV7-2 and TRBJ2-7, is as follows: GAGVSQSPSNKVTEKGKDVELRCDPISGHTALYWYRQSLGQGLEFLIYFQGNSAPDKSGLPSDRFSAERTGGSVSTLTIQRTQQEDSAVYLCASSGSSRTGTYEQYFGPGTRLTVT.

The CDR3 DNA is TGTGCCAGCCTAGGCTATGGCTACACCTTC. Translated, it gives CASLGYGYTF. The chain joins TRBV28 to TRBJ1-2; D is undetermined. Germline V gene sequence: CDR1 MDHEN, CDR2 SYDVKM. V lost 8 bases to trimming and J lost 4 bases, with 5 bases between them. The CDR3 is made up of 10 amino acids.

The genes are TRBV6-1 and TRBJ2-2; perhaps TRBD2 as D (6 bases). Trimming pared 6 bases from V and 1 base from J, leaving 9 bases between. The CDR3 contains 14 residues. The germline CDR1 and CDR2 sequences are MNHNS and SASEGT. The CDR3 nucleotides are TGTGCCAGCAGGGGACTCAGGAACACCGGGGAGCTGTTTTTT. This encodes CASRGLRNTGELFF.

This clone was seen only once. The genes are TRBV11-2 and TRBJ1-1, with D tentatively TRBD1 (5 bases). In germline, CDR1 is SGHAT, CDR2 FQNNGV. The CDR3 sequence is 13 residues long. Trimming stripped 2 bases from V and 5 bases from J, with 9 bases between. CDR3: CASSLRGGTEAFF. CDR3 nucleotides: TGTGCCAGCAGCTTACGGGGGGGAACTGAAGCTTTCTTT.

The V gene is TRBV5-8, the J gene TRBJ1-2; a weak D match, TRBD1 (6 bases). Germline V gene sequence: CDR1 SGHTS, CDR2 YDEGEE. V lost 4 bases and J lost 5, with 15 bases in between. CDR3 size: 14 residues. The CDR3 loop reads CASSPRDTLYGYTF. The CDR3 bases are TGTGCCAGCAGCCCCCGGGACACCCTATATGGCTACACCTTC.

The CDR3 DNA is TGCGCCAGCAGCGCCGGACTAGCGGGGGCGGGGGGCGATGAGCAGTTCTTC. Encoded protein: CASSAGLAGAGGDEQFF. The chain employs TRBV5-1 and TRBJ2-1; TRBD2 matches 13 bases. V trimming: 4 bases; J trimming: 8 bases; junction bases outside the gene matches: 12. This CDR3 spans 17 amino acids. Germline V gene data show CDR1 as SGHRS and CDR2 as YFSETQ.

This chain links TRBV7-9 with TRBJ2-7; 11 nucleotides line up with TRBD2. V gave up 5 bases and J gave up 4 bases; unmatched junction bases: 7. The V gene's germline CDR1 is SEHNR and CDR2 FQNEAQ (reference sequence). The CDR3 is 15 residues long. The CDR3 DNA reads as TGTGCCAGCAGCCACGGACTAGCGGGCCCTTACGAGCAGTACTTC. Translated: CASSHGLAGPYEQYF. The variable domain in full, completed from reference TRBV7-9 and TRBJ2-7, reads DTGVSQNPRHKITKRGQNVTFRCDPISEHNRLYWYRQTLGQGPEFLTYFQNEAQLEKSRLLSDRFSAERPKGSFSTLEIQRTEQGDSAMYLCASSHGLAGPYEQYFGPGTRLTVT.

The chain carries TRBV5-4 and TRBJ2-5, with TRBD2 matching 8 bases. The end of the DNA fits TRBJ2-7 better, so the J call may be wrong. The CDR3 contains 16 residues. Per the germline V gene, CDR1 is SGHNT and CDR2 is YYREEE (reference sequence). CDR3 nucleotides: TGTGCCAGCAGCTGGGAGGAGAGCGGGAGCTCCTACGAGCAGTACTTC. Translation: CASSWEESGSSYEQYF.

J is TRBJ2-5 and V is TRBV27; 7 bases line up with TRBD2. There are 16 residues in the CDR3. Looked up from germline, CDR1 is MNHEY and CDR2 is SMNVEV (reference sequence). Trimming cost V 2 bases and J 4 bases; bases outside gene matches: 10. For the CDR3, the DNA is TGTGCCAGCAGTTTAGAGGGCGGGAGTAGTGGAGAGACCCAGTACTTC. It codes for CASSLEGGSSGETQYF.

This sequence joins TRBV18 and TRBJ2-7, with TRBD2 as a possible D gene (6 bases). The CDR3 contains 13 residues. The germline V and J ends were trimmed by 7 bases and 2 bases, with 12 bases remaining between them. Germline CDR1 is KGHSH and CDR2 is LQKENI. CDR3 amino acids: CASLDGGTYEQYF. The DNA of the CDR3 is TGTGCCAGCTTGGACGGGGGAACCTACGAGCAGTACTTC.

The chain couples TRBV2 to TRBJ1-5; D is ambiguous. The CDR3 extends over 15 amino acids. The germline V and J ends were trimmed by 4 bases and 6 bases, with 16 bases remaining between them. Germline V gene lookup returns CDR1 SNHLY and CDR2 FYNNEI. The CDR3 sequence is CASSVEPAVGQPQHF. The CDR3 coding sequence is TGTGCCAGCAGTGTGGAGCCGGCGGTCGGTCAGCCCCAGCATTTT.

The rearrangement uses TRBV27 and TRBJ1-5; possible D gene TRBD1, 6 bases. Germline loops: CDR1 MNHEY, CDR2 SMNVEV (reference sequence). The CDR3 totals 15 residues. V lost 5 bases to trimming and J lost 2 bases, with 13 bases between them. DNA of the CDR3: TGTGCCAGCAGTCCTTACAGGGTGGGCAATCAGCCCCAGCATTTT. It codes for CASSPYRVGNQPQHF.

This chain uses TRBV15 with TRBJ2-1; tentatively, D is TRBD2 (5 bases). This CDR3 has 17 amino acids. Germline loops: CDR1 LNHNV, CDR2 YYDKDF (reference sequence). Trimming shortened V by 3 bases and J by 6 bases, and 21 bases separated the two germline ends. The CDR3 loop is CATSRAAGVPRANEQFF. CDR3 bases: TGTGCCACCAGCAGGGCCGCGGGCGTGCCGCGGGCCAATGAGCAGTTCTTC.

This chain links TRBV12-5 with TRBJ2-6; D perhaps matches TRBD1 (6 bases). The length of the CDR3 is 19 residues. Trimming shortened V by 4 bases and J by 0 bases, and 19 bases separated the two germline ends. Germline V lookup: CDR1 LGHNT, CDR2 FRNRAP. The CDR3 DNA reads TGTGCTAGTGGTTCCACCCTCAGGGGCAGGAGCTCTGGGGCCAACGTCCTGACTTTC. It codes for CASGSTLRGRSSGANVLTF.

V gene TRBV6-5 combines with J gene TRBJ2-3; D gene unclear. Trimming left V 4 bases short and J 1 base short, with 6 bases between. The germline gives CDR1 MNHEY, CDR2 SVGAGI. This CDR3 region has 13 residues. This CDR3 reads CASSLAGTDTQYF. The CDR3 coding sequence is TGTGCCAGCAGTTTGGCCGGCACAGATACGCAGTATTTT.

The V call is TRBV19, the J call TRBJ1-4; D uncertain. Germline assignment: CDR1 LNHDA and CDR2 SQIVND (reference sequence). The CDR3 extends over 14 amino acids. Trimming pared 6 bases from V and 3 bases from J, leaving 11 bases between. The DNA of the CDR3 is TGTGCCAGTAGGAACAGCGGGGCTAATGAAAAACTGTTTTTT. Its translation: CASRNSGANEKLFF.

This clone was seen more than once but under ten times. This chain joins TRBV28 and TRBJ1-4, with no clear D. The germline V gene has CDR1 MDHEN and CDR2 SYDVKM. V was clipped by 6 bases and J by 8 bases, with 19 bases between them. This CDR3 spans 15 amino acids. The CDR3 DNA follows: TGTGCCAGCAGCGACCGAAGCGTTTCTTTCGAAAAACTGTTTTTT. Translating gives CASSDRSVSFEKLFF.

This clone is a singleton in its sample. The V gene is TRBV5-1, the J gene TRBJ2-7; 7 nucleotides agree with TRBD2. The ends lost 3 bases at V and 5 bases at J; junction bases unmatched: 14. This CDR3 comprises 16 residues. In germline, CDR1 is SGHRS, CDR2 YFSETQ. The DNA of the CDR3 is TGCGCCAGCAGCTCGGTATCGACTGGTCGGGAGGACGAGCAGTACTTC. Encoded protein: CASSSVSTGREDEQYF.

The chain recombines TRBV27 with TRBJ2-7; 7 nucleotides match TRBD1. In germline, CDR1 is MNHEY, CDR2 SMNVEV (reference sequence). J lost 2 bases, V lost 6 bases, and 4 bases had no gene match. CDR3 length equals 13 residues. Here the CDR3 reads CASSPGTAYEQYF. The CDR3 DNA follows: TGTGCCAGCAGCCCGGGGACAGCCTACGAGCAGTACTTC.

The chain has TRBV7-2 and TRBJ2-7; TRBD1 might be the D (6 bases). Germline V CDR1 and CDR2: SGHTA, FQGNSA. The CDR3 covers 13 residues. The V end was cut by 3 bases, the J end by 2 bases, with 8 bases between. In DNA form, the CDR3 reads TGTGCCAGCAGCTTCGAGGGGGCCTACGAGCAGTACTTC. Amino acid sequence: CASSFEGAYEQYF.

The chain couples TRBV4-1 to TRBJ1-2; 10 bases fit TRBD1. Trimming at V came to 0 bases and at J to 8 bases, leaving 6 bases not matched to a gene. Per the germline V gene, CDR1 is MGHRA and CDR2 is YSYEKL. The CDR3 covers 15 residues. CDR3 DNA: TGCGCCAGCAGCCAAGACGGGACAGGGGACGTCGGCTACACCTTC. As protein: CASSQDGTGDVGYTF.

This CDR3 reads CASSLVQGETQYF. The CDR3 DNA is TGTGCCAGCAGCTTAGTCCAGGGAGAGACCCAGTACTTC. The chain links TRBV7-9 to TRBJ2-5; D might be TRBD1 (5 bases). CDR3 length: 13 amino acids. Trimming stripped 1 base from V and 4 bases from J, with 7 bases between. The germline V gene has CDR1 SEHNR and CDR2 FQNEAQ (reference sequence).

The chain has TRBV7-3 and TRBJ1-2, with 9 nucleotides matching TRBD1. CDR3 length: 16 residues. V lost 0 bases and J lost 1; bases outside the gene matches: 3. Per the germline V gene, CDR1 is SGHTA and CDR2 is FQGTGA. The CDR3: CASSLTRTGDNYGYTF. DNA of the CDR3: TGTGCCAGCAGCTTAACGAGGACAGGGGATAACTATGGCTACACCTTC. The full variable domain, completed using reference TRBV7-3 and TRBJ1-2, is GAGVSQTPSNKVTEKGKYVELRCDPISGHTALYWYRQSLGQGPEFLIYFQGTGAADDSGLPNDRFFAVRPEGSVSTLKIQRTERGDSAVYLCASSLTRTGDNYGYTFGSGTRLTVV.